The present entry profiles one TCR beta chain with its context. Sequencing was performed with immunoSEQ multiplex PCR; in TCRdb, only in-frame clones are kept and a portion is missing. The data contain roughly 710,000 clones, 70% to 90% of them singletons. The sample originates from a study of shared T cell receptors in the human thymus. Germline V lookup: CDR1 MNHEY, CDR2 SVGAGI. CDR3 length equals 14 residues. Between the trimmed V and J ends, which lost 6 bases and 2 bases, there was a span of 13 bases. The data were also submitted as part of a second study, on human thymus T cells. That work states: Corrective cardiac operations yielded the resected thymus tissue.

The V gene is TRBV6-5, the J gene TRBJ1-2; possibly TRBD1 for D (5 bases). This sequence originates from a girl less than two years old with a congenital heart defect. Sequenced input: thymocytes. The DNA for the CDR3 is TGTGCCAGCAGAAAAGTACGGGGGAACTATGGCTACACCTTC. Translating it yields CASRKVRGNYGYTF.